The 19 T cell receptor beta chains reported below all come from one sample, sequenced in a study of cytomegalovirus exposure and HLA in healthy donors. PCR primers comprised 60 Vbeta and 13 Jbeta primers. Measured with immunoSEQ multiplex PCR; TCRdb has only the in-frame clones, and not every one. This sample has around 150,000 clones, with roughly 74% found just once. The sample was PBMCs. Receptors originate from a man between 18 and 29 years old in good health and CMV-seropositive.

This chain joins TRBV10-2 and TRBJ1-3; D not certain. Between the trimmed V and J ends, which lost 3 bases and 0 bases, there was a span of 9 bases. CDR3 length: 15 amino acids. The germline V gene encodes CDR1 WSHSY and CDR2 SAAADI. CDR3 amino acids: CASSDRVLSGNTIYF. In DNA form, the CDR3 reads TGCGCCAGCAGTGATCGTGTCCTCTCTGGAAACACCATATATTTT.

This clone has just one count. The chain links TRBV14 to TRBJ2-7, with 14 nucleotides matching TRBD2. CDR3 size: 17 residues. Looked up from germline, CDR1 is SGHDN and CDR2 is FVKESK. With 1 base clipped from V and 4 bases from J, the junction kept 6 bases outside the gene matches. Here the CDR3 reads CASSQAGLAGDWYEQYF. CDR3 DNA sequence: TGTGCCAGCAGCCAAGCGGGACTAGCGGGAGATTGGTACGAGCAGTACTTC.

The V call is TRBV5-1, the J call TRBJ1-1; D is unresolved. Germline CDR1 and CDR2: SGHRS and YFSETQ. This CDR3 has 14 amino acids. V lost 0 bases and J lost 0, with 6 bases in between. CDR3 sequence reads: CASSLGQMNTEAFF. The CDR3 nucleotides are TGCGCCAGCAGCTTGGGGCAAATGAACACTGAAGCTTTCTTT.

The chain joins TRBV19 to TRBJ2-7; 10 positions match TRBD1. V shed 4 bases and J 2 bases; nucleotides not matched to a gene: 8. Germline loops: CDR1 LNHDA, CDR2 SQIVND (reference sequence). The CDR3 contains 16 residues. CDR3 loop: CASSNLRDRGTYEQYF. CDR3 in DNA: TGTGCCAGTAGTAACCTCCGGGACAGGGGAACCTACGAGCAGTACTTC.

This chain joins TRBV2 and TRBJ2-3, with D perhaps matching TRBD2 (6 bases). The CDR3 sequence is 13 residues long. V was cut by 4 bases and J by 5 bases, with 10 bases left in between. CDR1 and CDR2 (germline): SNHLY, FYNNEI. CDR3 nucleotides: TGTGCCAGCAGTGGGGGCGGGATAGATACGCAGTATTTT. Its protein product is CASSGGGIDTQYF.

The chain links TRBV6-1 to TRBJ1-1; D is ambiguous. The CDR3 is made up of 13 amino acids. Trimming stripped 3 bases from V and 7 bases from J, with 12 bases between. The V gene's germline CDR1 is MNHNS and CDR2 SASEGT. CDR3 protein: CASSDPQASEAFF. CDR3 in DNA: TGTGCCAGCAGTGATCCTCAAGCAAGTGAAGCTTTCTTT.

CDR3 bases: TGCGCCAGCAGCTTGCGCCGGACAGACCACAATGAGCAGTTCTTC. Protein: CASSLRRTDHNEQFF. The chain has TRBV5-1 and TRBJ2-1, with D perhaps matching TRBD1 (6 bases). The germline gives CDR1 SGHRS, CDR2 YFSETQ. This CDR3 has 15 amino acids. Trimming removed 1 base at V and 5 bases at J, with 13 bases between. The full variable domain, its missing parts supplied by reference TRBV5-1 and TRBJ2-1, is KAGVTQTPRYLIKTRGQQVTLSCSPISGHRSVSWYQQTPGQGLQFLFEYFSETQRNKGNFPGRFSGRQFSNSRSEMNVSTLELGDSALYLCASSLRRTDHNEQFFGPGTRLTVL.

The chain couples TRBV5-8 to TRBJ2-1, with TRBD1 matching 7 bases. Germline-derived CDR1 and CDR2 are SGHTS and YDEGEE. Losses at the gene ends were 4 bases for V and 5 bases for J; bases not matched to a gene: 12. The CDR3 is 16 amino acids. The CDR3 nucleotides read TGTGCCAGCAGCCCTTGGACAGGAGCAGCGAACAATGAGCAGTTCTTC. Its protein is CASSPWTGAANNEQFF.

The chain combines TRBV15 with TRBJ2-1; 8 nucleotides match TRBD2. With 1 base clipped from V and 5 bases from J, the junction kept 16 bases outside the gene matches. The V gene's germline CDR1 is LNHNV and CDR2 YYDKDF (reference sequence). The CDR3 length is 19 residues. CDR3 nucleotide sequence: TGTGCCACCAGCAGAGCCCCCCGGGAGGGCCTCTGGGGGGACAATGAGCAGTTCTTC. Protein sequence: CATSRAPREGLWGDNEQFF.

The chain joins TRBV15 to TRBJ1-4; maybe TRBD1 (5 bases). Trimming left V 5 bases short and J 11 bases short, with 9 bases between. The CDR3 contains 11 residues. CDR1 is LNHNV, CDR2 YYDKDF, per germline (reference sequence). The CDR3 DNA reads TGTGCCACCAGCGACAGAACCAAACTGTTTTTT. Encoded protein: CATSDRTKLFF.

A note on this clone: One end of the junction does not line up with germline, which may come from a read error. The chain links TRBV9 to TRBJ1-2; no reliable D call. The CDR3 is 15 amino acids. Germline V lookup: CDR1 SGDLS, CDR2 YYNGEE. The CDR3 sequence: CASSVLPAIDYGYPF. The DNA of the CDR3 is TGTGCCAGCAGCGTTTTACCGGCGATTGACTATGGCTACCCCTTC. Full variable domain (outside the CDR3, taken from reference TRBV9 and TRBJ1-2): DSGVTQTPKHLITATGQRVTLRCSPRSGDLSVYWYQQSLDQGLQFLIQYYNGEERAKGNILERFSAQQFPDLHSELNLSSLELGDSALYFCASSVLPAIDYGYPFGSGTRLTVV.

The chain has TRBV11-2 and TRBJ2-1, with 10 bases lining up with TRBD2. Germline values: CDR1 SGHAT, CDR2 FQNNGV. The CDR3 spans 15 residues. After removal of 5 bases from V and 5 bases from J, the junction contained 6 bases not matched to a gene. The CDR3 DNA reads TGTGCCAGCAGCGAAGGGACTAGCGAACACAATGAGCAGTTCTTC. It yields the protein CASSEGTSEHNEQFF. Looking up the rest from reference TRBV11-2 and TRBJ2-1 gives the full variable domain: EAGVAQSPRYKIIEKRQSVAFWCNPISGHATLYWYQQILGQGPKLLIQFQNNGVVDDSQLPKDRFSAERLKGVDSTLKIQPAKLEDSAVYLCASSEGTSEHNEQFFGPGTRLTVL.

The chain carries TRBV7-9 and TRBJ1-1, with D possibly being TRBD1 (5 bases). This CDR3 is 13 amino acids long. Germline V gives CDR1 SEHNR, CDR2 FQNEAQ (reference sequence). Trimming left V 4 bases short and J 5 bases short, with 11 bases between. The DNA for the CDR3 is TGTGCCAGCAGCTCCCAGGGTTTGACTGAAGCTTTCTTT. This translates into CASSSQGLTEAFF.

This clone was seen once. The chain joins TRBV5-4 to TRBJ2-1, with TRBD2 identical over 9 bases. The CDR3 sequence is 16 residues long. With 4 bases clipped from V and 0 bases from J, the junction kept 5 bases outside the gene matches. The germline V gene has CDR1 SGHNT and CDR2 YYREEE (reference sequence). The CDR3 is CASSNPLAGSYNEQFF. The CDR3 DNA follows: TGTGCCAGCAGCAACCCACTAGCGGGCTCCTACAATGAGCAGTTCTTC.

The V call is TRBV7-3, the J call TRBJ2-2; no reliable D call. This CDR3 is 15 amino acids long. Germline lookup yields CDR1 SGHTA and CDR2 FQGTGA. Trimming stripped 5 bases from V and 5 bases from J, with 15 bases between. The CDR3 bases are TGTGCCAGCAGCCCCGGGTCTCTAGGTACCGGGGAGCTGTTTTTT. Encoded protein: CASSPGSLGTGELFF.

The chain joins TRBV5-5 to TRBJ2-7, with D possibly TRBD2 on 5 matching bases. V was clipped by 3 bases and J by 4 bases, with 17 bases between them. CDR1 and CDR2 (germline): SGHKS, YYEKEE (reference sequence). The CDR3 has 15 residues. DNA of the CDR3: TGTGCCAGCAGCTCCGCTCCGGGGTACGCTTACGAGCAGTACTTC. Its protein is CASSSAPGYAYEQYF.

The rearrangement links TRBV19 to TRBJ2-3; 7 nucleotides line up with TRBD1. The CDR3 totals 16 residues. Germline values: CDR1 LNHDA, CDR2 SQIVND (reference sequence). With 5 bases clipped from V and 3 bases from J, the junction kept 11 bases outside the gene matches. The CDR3 is CASSDAGTDITDTQYF. DNA for the CDR3: TGTGCCAGTAGTGATGCCGGGACAGACATTACAGATACGCAGTATTTT.

The gene calls are TRBV30 and TRBJ1-2; 7 positions agree with TRBD1. CDR3 size: 13 residues. Trimming took 6 bases from V and 3 from J; bases not matched to a gene: 7. The germline V gene encodes CDR1 GTSNPN and CDR2 SVGIG (reference sequence). In nucleotides, the CDR3 is TGTGCCTGCCAGGACAGGAGACACTATGGCTACACCTTC. Its protein product is CACQDRRHYGYTF.

V and J are TRBV15 and TRBJ2-2; a possible D gene is TRBD2 (5 bases). The CDR3 is 16 residues long. Germline V gene lookup returns CDR1 LNHNV and CDR2 YYDKDF (reference sequence). V was cut by 0 bases and J by 5 bases, with 13 bases left in between. The CDR3 region is CATSRDPWGETGELFF. CDR3 in DNA: TGTGCCACCAGCAGAGATCCATGGGGAGAGACCGGGGAGCTGTTTTTT.